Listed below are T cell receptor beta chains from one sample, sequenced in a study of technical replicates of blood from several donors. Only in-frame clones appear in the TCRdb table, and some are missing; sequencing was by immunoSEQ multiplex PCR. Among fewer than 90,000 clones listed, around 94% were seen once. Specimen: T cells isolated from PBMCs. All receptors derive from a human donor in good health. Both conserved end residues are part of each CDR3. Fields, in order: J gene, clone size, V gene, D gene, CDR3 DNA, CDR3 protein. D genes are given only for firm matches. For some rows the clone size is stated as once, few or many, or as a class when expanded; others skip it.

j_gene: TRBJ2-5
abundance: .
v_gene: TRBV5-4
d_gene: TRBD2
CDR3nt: TGTGCCAGCAGCCCCACTAGCGGGAGTTGGCAAGAGACCCAGTACTTC
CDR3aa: CASSPTSGSWQETQYF

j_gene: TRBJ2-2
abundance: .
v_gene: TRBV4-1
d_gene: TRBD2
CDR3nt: TGCGCCAGCAGCCAATCGCGAGGGTATCTAGCGGGGGGACCGAACACCGGGGAGCTGTTTTTT
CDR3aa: CASSQSRGYLAGGPNTGELFF

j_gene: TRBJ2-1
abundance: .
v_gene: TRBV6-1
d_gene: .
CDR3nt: TGTGCCAGCAGATTTTACAGCTTAGACAATGAGCAGTTCTTC
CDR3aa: CASRFYSLDNEQFF

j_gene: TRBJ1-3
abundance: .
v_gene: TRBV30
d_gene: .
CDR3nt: TGTGCCTGGAGTCCCTCGACAGGTCCCATATATTTT
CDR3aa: CAWSPSTGPIYF

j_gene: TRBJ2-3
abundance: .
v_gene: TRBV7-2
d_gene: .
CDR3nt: TGTGCCAGCTTAGAGGGGGGGAACACAGATACGCAGTATTTT
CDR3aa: CASLEGGNTDTQYF

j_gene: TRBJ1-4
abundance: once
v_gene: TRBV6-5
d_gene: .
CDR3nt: TGTGCCAGCAGTTACCAGGGCTTTGAAAAACTGTTTTTT
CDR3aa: CASSYQGFEKLFF

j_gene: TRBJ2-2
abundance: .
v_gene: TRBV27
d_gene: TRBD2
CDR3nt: TGTGCCAGCAGTTTAACTCGGACTAGGTACACCGGGGAGCTGTTTTTT
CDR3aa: CASSLTRTRYTGELFF

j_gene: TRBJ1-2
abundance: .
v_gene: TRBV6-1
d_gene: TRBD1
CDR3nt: TGTGCCAGCACTGACAGGGAACGGGGCTACACCTTC
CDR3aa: CASTDRERGYTF

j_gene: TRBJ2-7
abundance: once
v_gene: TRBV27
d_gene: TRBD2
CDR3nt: TGTGCCAGCAGCCCAAGTGGGGGGGTGTACGAGCAGTACTTC
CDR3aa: CASSPSGGVYEQYF

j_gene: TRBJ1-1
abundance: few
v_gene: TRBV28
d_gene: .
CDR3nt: TGTGCCAGCAGCCTCCCGGGGAACACTGAAGCTTTCTTT
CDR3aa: CASSLPGNTEAFF

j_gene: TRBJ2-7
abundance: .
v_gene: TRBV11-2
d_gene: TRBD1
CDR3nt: TGTGCCAGCAGCTTTTCAGGGGGCCGGTACGAGCAGTACTTC
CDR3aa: CASSFSGGRYEQYF

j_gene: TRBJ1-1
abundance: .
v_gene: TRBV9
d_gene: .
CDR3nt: TGTGCCAGCAGCGTAGTGTTCCGGGGGACCGTTGATGCCACTGAAGCTTTCTTT
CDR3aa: CASSVVFRGTVDATEAFF

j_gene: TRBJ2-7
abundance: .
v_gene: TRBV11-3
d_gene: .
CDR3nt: TGTGCCAGCAGCTTTCGCCAGGGGCGGGGGCTCTACGAGCAGTACTTC
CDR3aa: CASSFRQGRGLYEQYF

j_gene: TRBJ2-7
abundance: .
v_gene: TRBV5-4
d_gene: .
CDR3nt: TGTGCCAGCAGCACCTATTCCTACGAGCAGTACTTC
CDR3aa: CASSTYSYEQYF

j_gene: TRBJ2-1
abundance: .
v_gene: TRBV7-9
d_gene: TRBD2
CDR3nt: TGTGCCAGCAGCTTAGGTGCTAGCGGTTACTACAATGAGCAGTTCTTC
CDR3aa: CASSLGASGYYNEQFF

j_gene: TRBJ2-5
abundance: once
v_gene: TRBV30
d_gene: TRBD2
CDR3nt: TGTGCCGCCGTAGCGGGGCAGCAAGAGACCCAGTACTTC
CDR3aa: CAAVAGQQETQYF

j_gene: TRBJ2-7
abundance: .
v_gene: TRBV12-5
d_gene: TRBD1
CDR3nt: TGTGCTAGTGGTTTGAACCGGGACAGGCCTAGCTACGAGCAGTACTTC
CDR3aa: CASGLNRDRPSYEQYF

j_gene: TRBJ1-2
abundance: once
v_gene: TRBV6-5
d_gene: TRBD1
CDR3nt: TGTGCCAGCAGCCGAGGACAGGGGCCCTATGGCTACACCTTC
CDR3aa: CASSRGQGPYGYTF